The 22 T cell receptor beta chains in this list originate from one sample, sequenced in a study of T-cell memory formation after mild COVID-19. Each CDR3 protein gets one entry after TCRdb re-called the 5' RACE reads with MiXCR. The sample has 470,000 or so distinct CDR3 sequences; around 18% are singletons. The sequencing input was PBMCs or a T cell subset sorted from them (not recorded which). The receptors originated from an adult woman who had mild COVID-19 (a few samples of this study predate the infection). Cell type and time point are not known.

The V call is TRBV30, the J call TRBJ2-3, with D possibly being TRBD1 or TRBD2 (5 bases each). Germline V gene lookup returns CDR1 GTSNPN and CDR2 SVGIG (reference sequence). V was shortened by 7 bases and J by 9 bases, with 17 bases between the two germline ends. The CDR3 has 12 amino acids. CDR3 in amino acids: CALSPGPDTQYF. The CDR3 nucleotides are TGTGCCTTGTCGCCGGGACCGGACACGCAGTATTTT.

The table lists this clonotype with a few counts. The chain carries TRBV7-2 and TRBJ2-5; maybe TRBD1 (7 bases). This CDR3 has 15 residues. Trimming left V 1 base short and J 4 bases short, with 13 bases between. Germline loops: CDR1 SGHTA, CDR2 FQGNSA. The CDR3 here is CASSLVGGGVETQYF. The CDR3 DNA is TGTGCCAGCAGCTTAGTCGGAGGGGGCGTAGAGACCCAGTACTTC.

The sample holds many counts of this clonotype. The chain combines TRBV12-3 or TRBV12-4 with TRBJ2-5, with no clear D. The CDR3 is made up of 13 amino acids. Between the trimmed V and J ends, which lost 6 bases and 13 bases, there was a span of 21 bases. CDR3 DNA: TGTGCCAGCAGCGACGAGGCACCACCCCCTCGGTACTTC. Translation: CASSDEAPPPRYF.

CDR3 amino acids: CASSLTVATSGTDTQYF. CDR3 in DNA: TGTGCCAGCAGCCTAACCGTGGCGACTAGCGGGACAGATACGCAGTATTTT. This chain links TRBV4-2 with TRBJ2-3; 10 bases match TRBD2. Losses at the gene ends were 4 bases for V and 3 bases for J; bases not matched to a gene: 10. This CDR3 has 17 residues. CDR1 and CDR2 from the germline V gene are LGHNA and YNFKEQ.

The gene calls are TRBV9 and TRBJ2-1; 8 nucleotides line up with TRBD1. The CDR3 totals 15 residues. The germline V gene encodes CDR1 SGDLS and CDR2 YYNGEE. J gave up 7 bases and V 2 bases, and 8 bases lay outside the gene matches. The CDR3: CASSVPGTGLNEQFF. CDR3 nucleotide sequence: TGTGCCAGCAGCGTCCCCGGGACAGGTCTAAATGAGCAGTTCTTC.

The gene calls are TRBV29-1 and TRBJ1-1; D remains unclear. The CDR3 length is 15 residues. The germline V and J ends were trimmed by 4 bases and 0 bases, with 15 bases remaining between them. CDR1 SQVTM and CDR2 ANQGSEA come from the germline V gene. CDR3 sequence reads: CSVGPLVQLNTEAFF. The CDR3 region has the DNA TGCAGCGTTGGGCCTTTAGTGCAGTTGAACACTGAAGCTTTCTTT.

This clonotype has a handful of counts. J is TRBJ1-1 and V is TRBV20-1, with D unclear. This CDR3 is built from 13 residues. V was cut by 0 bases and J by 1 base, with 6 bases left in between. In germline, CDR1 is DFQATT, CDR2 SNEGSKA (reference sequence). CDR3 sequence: CSARDLGNTEAFF. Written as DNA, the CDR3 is TGCAGTGCTAGAGATCTGGGGAACACTGAAGCTTTCTTT.

The CDR3 region has the DNA TGTGCCAGCAGTTCATACGGGACAGGAAATAAGGGCCAGCCCCAGCATTTT. Translated: CASSSYGTGNKGQPQHF. This rearrangement joins TRBV27 to TRBJ1-5; 8 nucleotides agree with TRBD1. The CDR3 contains 17 residues. With 4 bases clipped from V and 7 bases from J, the junction kept 15 bases outside the gene matches. CDR1 is MNHEY, CDR2 SMNVEV, per germline (reference sequence).

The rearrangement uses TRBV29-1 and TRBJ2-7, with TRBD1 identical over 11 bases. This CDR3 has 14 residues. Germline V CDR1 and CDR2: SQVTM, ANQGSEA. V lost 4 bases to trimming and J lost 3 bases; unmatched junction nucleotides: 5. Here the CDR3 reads CSVVDRGQVYEQYF. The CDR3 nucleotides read TGCAGCGTTGTGGACAGGGGGCAGGTCTACGAGCAGTACTTC.

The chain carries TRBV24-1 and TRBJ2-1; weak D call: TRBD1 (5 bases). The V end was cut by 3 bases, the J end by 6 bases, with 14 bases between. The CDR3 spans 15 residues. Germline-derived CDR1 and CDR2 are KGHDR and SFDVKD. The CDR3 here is CATSDLDQGGNEQFF. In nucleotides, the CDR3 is TGTGCCACCAGTGATCTCGACCAGGGTGGCAATGAGCAGTTCTTC.

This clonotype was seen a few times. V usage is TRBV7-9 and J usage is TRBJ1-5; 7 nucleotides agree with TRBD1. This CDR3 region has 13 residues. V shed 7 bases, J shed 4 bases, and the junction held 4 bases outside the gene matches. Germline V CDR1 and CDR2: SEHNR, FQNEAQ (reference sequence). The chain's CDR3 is CASNQGVNQPQHF. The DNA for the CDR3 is TGTGCCAGCAACCAGGGGGTGAATCAGCCCCAGCATTTT.

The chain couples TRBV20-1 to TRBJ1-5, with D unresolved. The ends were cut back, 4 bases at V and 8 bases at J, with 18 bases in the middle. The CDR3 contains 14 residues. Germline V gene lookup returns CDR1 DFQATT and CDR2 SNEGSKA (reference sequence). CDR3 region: CSAIPAGREKPQHF. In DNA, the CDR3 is TGCAGTGCTATCCCCGCCGGGCGAGAGAAGCCCCAGCATTTT.

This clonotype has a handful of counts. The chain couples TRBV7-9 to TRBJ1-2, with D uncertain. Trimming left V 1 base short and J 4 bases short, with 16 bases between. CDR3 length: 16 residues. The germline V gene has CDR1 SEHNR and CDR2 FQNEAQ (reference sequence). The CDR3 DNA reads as TGTGCCAGCAGCTTAGATGAACTCCTATCATCCTATGGCTACACCTTC. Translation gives CASSLDELLSSYGYTF.

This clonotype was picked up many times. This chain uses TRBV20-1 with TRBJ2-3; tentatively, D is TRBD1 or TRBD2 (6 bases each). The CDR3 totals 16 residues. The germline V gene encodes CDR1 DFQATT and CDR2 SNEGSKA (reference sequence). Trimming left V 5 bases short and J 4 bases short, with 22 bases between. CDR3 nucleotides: TGCAGTGCTCCCGGTCGGGGGCTGATTGGGGCAGATACGCAGTATTTT. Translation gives CSAPGRGLIGADTQYF.

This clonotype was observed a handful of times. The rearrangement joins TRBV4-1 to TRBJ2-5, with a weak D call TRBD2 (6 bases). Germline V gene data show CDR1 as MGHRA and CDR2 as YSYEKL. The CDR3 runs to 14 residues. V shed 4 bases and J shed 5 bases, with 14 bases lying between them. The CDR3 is CASSRPGGLETQYF. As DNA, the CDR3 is TGCGCCAGCAGCCGTCCTGGGGGGTTGGAGACCCAGTACTTC.

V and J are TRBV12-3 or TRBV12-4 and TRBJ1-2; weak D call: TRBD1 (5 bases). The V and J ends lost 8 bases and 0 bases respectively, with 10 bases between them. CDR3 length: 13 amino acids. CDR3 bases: TGTGCCAGCGGGGACCCGCCTAACTATGGCTACACCTTC. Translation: CASGDPPNYGYTF.

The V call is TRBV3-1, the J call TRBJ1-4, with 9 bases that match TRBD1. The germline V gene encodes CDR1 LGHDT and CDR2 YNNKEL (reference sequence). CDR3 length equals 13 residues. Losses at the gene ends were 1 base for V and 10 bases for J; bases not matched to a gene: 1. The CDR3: CASSQGDRVKLFF. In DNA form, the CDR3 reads TGTGCCAGCAGCCAAGGGGACAGGGTAAAACTGTTTTTT. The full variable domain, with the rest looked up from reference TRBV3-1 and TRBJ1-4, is DTAVSQTPKYLVTQMGNDKSIKCEQNLGHDTMYWYKQDSKKFLKIMFSYNNKELIINETVPNRFSPKSPDKAHLNLHINSLELGDSAVYFCASSQGDRVKLFFGSGTQLSVL.

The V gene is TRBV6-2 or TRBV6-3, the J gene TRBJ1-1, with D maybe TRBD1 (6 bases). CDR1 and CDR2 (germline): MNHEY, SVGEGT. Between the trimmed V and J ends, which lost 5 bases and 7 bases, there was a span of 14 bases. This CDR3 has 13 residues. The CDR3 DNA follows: TGTGCCAGCAGTCCCTGGGGGGGGCTTGAAGCTTTCTTT. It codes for CASSPWGGLEAFF.

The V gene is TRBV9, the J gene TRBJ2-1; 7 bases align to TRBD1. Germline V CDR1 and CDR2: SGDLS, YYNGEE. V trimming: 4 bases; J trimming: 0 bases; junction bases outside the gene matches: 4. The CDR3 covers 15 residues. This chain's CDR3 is CASSTRDSSYNEQFF. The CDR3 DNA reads TGTGCCAGCAGCACCCGGGACAGCTCCTACAATGAGCAGTTCTTC.

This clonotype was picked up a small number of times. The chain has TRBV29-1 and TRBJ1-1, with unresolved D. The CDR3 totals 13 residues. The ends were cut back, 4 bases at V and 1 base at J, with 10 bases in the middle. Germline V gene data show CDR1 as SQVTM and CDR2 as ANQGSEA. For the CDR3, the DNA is TGCAGCGTTGTTTGGCAAAAGAACACTGAAGCTTTCTTT. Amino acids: CSVVWQKNTEAFF.

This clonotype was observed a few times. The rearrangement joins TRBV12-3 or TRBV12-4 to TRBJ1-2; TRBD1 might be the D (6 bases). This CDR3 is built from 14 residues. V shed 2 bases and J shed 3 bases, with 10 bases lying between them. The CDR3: CASSLSGGDYGYTF. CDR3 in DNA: TGTGCCAGCAGTTTATCGGGGGGCGACTATGGCTACACCTTC.

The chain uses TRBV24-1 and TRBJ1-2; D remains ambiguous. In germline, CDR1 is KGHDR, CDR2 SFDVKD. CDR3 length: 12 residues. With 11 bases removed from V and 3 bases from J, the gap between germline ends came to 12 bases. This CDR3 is CAIPHPDYGYTF. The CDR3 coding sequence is TGTGCCATCCCCCATCCTGACTATGGCTACACCTTC.